This passage covers 30 T cell receptor beta chains from one sample sequenced in a study of T cell changes during pregnancy in multiple sclerosis. Assay used: immunoSEQ multiplex PCR; TCRdb lists only in-frame clones, some missing. The sample shows 64,000 or so clones, around 93% of them seen only once. This sample comprised peripheral blood, obtained in the first trimester of pregnancy. These receptors came from a female donor with multiple sclerosis, enrolled in a pregnancy study.

CDR3 protein: CASSMSGLAGEETQYF. In nucleotides, the CDR3 is TGTGCCAGTAGTATGTCCGGACTAGCGGGAGAAGAGACCCAGTACTTC. V gene TRBV19 combines with J gene TRBJ2-5; 13 positions agree with TRBD2. The CDR3 extends over 16 amino acids. J gave up 3 bases and V 3 bases, and 4 bases lay outside the gene matches. Germline V gene lookup returns CDR1 LNHDA and CDR2 SQIVND (reference sequence). The variable domain in full, with the rest retrieved from reference TRBV19 and TRBJ2-5, is DGGITQSPKYLFRKEGQNVTLSCEQNLNHDAMYWYRQDPGQGLRLIYYSQIVNDFQKGDIAEGYSVSREKKESFPLTVTSAQKNPTAFYLCASSMSGLAGEETQYFGPGTRLLVL.

This chain connects TRBV19 to TRBJ1-1; TRBD1 matches at 10 bases. The CDR3 runs 14 residues. In germline, CDR1 is LNHDA, CDR2 SQIVND (reference sequence). Losses at the gene ends were 7 bases for V and 1 base for J; bases not matched to a gene: 3. The CDR3 loop is CASTGTGENTEAFF. DNA for the CDR3: TGTGCCAGTACGGGGACAGGGGAGAACACTGAAGCTTTCTTT. Full variable domain (rest looked up from reference TRBV19 and TRBJ1-1): DGGITQSPKYLFRKEGQNVTLSCEQNLNHDAMYWYRQDPGQGLRLIYYSQIVNDFQKGDIAEGYSVSREKKESFPLTVTSAQKNPTAFYLCASTGTGENTEAFFGQGTRLTVV.

The V call is TRBV19, the J call TRBJ1-1, with a tentative D call TRBD1 (5 bases). With 6 bases removed from V and 4 bases from J, the gap between germline ends came to 12 bases. This CDR3 has 13 amino acids. Per the germline V gene, CDR1 is LNHDA and CDR2 is SQIVND (reference sequence). The CDR3 DNA follows: TGTGCCAGTAGCACCATGGGGGGCACTGAAGCTTTCTTT. Residues: CASSTMGGTEAFF.

The V call is TRBV5-5, the J call TRBJ2-7, with 10 bases identical to TRBD1. The J segment lost 0 bases and the V segment lost 3 bases, leaving 0 bases of the junction unmatched. Germline lookup yields CDR1 SGHKS and CDR2 YYEKEE (reference sequence). There are 14 residues in the CDR3. The CDR3 sequence is CASSWTGGSYEQYF. DNA of the CDR3: TGTGCCAGCAGCTGGACAGGGGGCTCCTACGAGCAGTACTTC.

The chain links TRBV5-6 to TRBJ2-3, with D perhaps matching TRBD2 (6 bases). The V end was cut by 4 bases, the J end by 3 bases, with 15 bases between. CDR3 size: 15 residues. Germline values: CDR1 SGHDT, CDR2 YYEEEE. The CDR3: CASSLVVADTDTQYF. The CDR3 DNA is TGTGCCAGCAGCCTGGTGGTAGCGGATACAGATACGCAGTATTTT.

V is TRBV5-6 and J is TRBJ1-4, with D maybe TRBD1 (6 bases). The ends were cut back, 4 bases at V and 8 bases at J, with 18 bases in the middle. The CDR3 loop spans 15 amino acids. The germline gives CDR1 SGHDT, CDR2 YYEEEE. The CDR3 sequence: CASSTGGAPAEKLFF. For the CDR3, the DNA is TGTGCCAGCAGCACTGGGGGGGCCCCTGCGGAAAAACTGTTTTTT.

This chain joins TRBV6-1 and TRBJ2-7, with D perhaps matching TRBD1 (6 bases). This CDR3 is 14 amino acids long. Germline loops: CDR1 MNHNS, CDR2 SASEGT. Trimming shortened V by 4 bases and J by 2 bases, and 12 bases separated the two germline ends. Written as DNA, the CDR3 is TGTGCCAGCAGTGCAATCTCAGGGGCCTACGAGCAGTACTTC. It encodes CASSAISGAYEQYF.

This chain connects TRBV5-6 to TRBJ1-4; tentative D call: TRBD1 (6 bases). V dropped 4 bases and J dropped 15 bases, with 22 bases sitting between them. There are 14 residues in the CDR3. Looked up from germline, CDR1 is SGHDT and CDR2 is YYEEEE. This chain's CDR3 is CASSPNRKQGSMFF. CDR3 nucleotide sequence: TGTGCCAGCAGCCCAAACCGTAAACAGGGTTCCATGTTTTTT.

The chain employs TRBV27 and TRBJ2-5; maybe TRBD1 (5 bases). The CDR3 is 14 residues long. V gave up 3 bases and J gave up 9 bases, with 17 bases separating them. Germline V gives CDR1 MNHEY, CDR2 SMNVEV (reference sequence). CDR3 sequence reads: CASSLGQGLQAQYF. Here the CDR3 DNA reads TGTGCCAGCAGTTTGGGGCAGGGCTTACAGGCCCAGTACTTC.

J is TRBJ1-2 and V is TRBV11-2, with D unresolved. The V end was cut by 5 bases, the J end by 5 bases, with 30 bases between. The CDR3 contains 19 residues. From germline, CDR1 is SGHAT and CDR2 FQNNGV. CDR3 sequence reads: CASSTPPGSEIRNLYGYTF. CDR3 nucleotide sequence: TGTGCCAGCAGCACCCCACCGGGAAGTGAGATCCGAAACCTTTATGGCTACACCTTC.

The chain's CDR3 is CASSRDRGGQPQHF. The CDR3 nucleotides read TGTGCCAGCTCACGGGACAGGGGCGGACAGCCCCAGCATTTT. The chain uses TRBV18 and TRBJ1-5; 10 bases line up with TRBD1. Germline loops: CDR1 KGHSH, CDR2 LQKENI. Trimming cost V 4 bases and J 7 bases; bases outside gene matches: 4. The length of the CDR3 is 14 residues.

The genes are TRBV6-5 and TRBJ1-5; D is unresolved. V lost 6 bases and J lost 1, with 10 bases in between. Germline assignment: CDR1 MNHEY and CDR2 SVGAGI. This CDR3 has 14 amino acids. The CDR3 here is CASRSSGSNQPQHF. DNA of the CDR3: TGTGCCAGCAGGTCGTCAGGCAGCAATCAGCCCCAGCATTTT.

The chain carries TRBV7-6 and TRBJ2-1, with 7 nucleotides matching TRBD1. CDR1 SGHVS and CDR2 FNYEAQ come from the germline V gene. CDR3 length: 12 residues. The V segment lost 8 bases and the J segment 8 bases; nucleotides outside the gene matches: 6. CDR3 nucleotide sequence: TGTGCCAGCCAGGGGGTTAGGGATGAGCAGTTCTTC. Encoded protein: CASQGVRDEQFF.

The chain combines TRBV18 with TRBJ2-7; a possible D gene is TRBD2 (6 bases). V lost 1 base, J lost 3 bases, and 16 bases lay in between. The V gene's germline CDR1 is KGHSH and CDR2 LQKENI. The CDR3 covers 16 residues. The CDR3 protein is CASSPQSPGGGYEQYF. As DNA, the CDR3 is TGTGCCAGCTCACCACAATCACCCGGGGGTGGCTACGAGCAGTACTTC.

The gene calls are TRBV6-5 and TRBJ2-7; the D gene is possibly TRBD2 (5 bases). This CDR3 region has 12 residues. V lost 6 bases and J 6 bases, leaving 12 bases between the germline ends. The germline gives CDR1 MNHEY, CDR2 SVGAGI. The CDR3 sequence is CASSPSPFEQYF. The CDR3 region has the DNA TGTGCCAGCAGCCCTAGCCCCTTCGAGCAGTACTTC.

The chain uses TRBV5-1 and TRBJ1-2; 11 bases are a match to TRBD1. V trimming: 4 bases; J trimming: 0 bases; junction bases outside the gene matches: 5. Germline lookup yields CDR1 SGHRS and CDR2 YFSETQ. There are 16 residues in the CDR3. CDR3: CASSLGQGAANYGYTF. DNA of the CDR3: TGCGCCAGCAGCCTCGGACAGGGGGCAGCTAACTATGGCTACACCTTC.

DNA for the CDR3: TGCGCCAGCAGCAGATGGACAGGGGTTGATTCACCCCTCCACTTT. Protein: CASSRWTGVDSPLHF. V and J are TRBV5-1 and TRBJ1-6, with 9 bases lining up with TRBD1. The germline CDR1 and CDR2 sequences are SGHRS and YFSETQ. V gave up 4 bases and J gave up 8 bases; unmatched junction bases: 7. The CDR3 is 15 residues long.

The chain has TRBV19 and TRBJ2-7; a weak D match, TRBD2 (5 bases). Germline V gene lookup returns CDR1 LNHDA and CDR2 SQIVND (reference sequence). V lost 0 bases to trimming and J lost 2 bases, with 8 bases between them. The CDR3 covers 14 residues. The CDR3 region has the DNA TGTGCCAGTAGTATAGATGAGGGCCCCTACGAGCAGTACTTC. It yields the protein CASSIDEGPYEQYF.

This chain joins TRBV7-2 and TRBJ2-7; TRBD2 agrees at 9 bases. J lost 2 bases, V lost 6 bases, and 8 bases had no gene match. Germline CDR1 SGHTA, CDR2 FQGNSA. The CDR3 extends over 15 amino acids. The CDR3 spells CASSPRLAGTYEQYF. The DNA of the CDR3 is TGTGCCAGCAGTCCGAGGCTAGCGGGAACCTACGAGCAGTACTTC.

The chain combines TRBV7-9 with TRBJ2-7, with D maybe TRBD1 (6 bases). Trimming stripped 2 bases from V and 0 bases from J, with 11 bases between. Germline V gene data show CDR1 as SEHNR and CDR2 as FQNEAQ (reference sequence). The CDR3 sequence is 15 residues long. CDR3 protein: CASSLRDRNSYEQYF. CDR3 nucleotides: TGTGCCAGCAGCTTACGCGACAGGAACTCCTACGAGCAGTACTTC.

The V gene is TRBV5-6, the J gene TRBJ1-2; D call uncertain. CDR3 length equals 13 residues. The V gene lost 0 bases and the J gene lost 2 bases, with 5 bases spanning the gap. Germline V CDR1 and CDR2: SGHDT, YYEEEE. The CDR3, as DNA: TGTGCCAGCAGCTTGGCAGGAAACTATGGCTACACCTTC. It codes for CASSLAGNYGYTF.

The rearrangement links TRBV9 to TRBJ2-6, with TRBD2 as a possible D gene (7 bases). The CDR3 contains 17 residues. Looked up from germline, CDR1 is SGDLS and CDR2 is YYNGEE. V gave up 0 bases and J gave up 3 bases, with 13 bases separating them. The CDR3 sequence: CASSVGGGGSGANVLTF. CDR3 sequence (DNA): TGTGCCAGCAGCGTAGGGGGGGGCGGGAGTGGGGCCAACGTCCTGACTTTC.

The chain carries TRBV5-5 and TRBJ1-4; D may be TRBD1 (5 bases). The CDR3 totals 15 residues. The V gene lost 3 bases and the J gene lost 7 bases, with 16 bases spanning the gap. Germline-derived CDR1 and CDR2 are SGHKS and YYEKEE (reference sequence). In nucleotides, the CDR3 is TGTGCCAGCAGCTCCGCGGGGGGGGTAGGTGAAAAACTGTTTTTT. This translates into CASSSAGGVGEKLFF. Full variable domain (outside the CDR3, taken from reference TRBV5-5 and TRBJ1-4): DAGVTQSPTHLIKTRGQQVTLRCSPISGHKSVSWYQQVLGQGPQFIFQYYEKEERGRGNFPDRFSARQFPNYSSELNVNALLLGDSALYLCASSSAGGVGEKLFFGSGTQLSVL.

This clone was observed a single time. The chain recombines TRBV2 with TRBJ2-7, with 13 bases fitting TRBD2. Trimming removed 7 bases from V and 6 bases from J; junction bases left unmatched: 12. The CDR3 covers 16 residues. The germline V gene encodes CDR1 SNHLY and CDR2 FYNNEI. The CDR3 is CASNGLAGATGTEQYF. Written as DNA, the CDR3 is TGTGCCAGCAATGGACTAGCGGGAGCAACAGGGACCGAGCAGTACTTC.

This clone was counted a single time. The chain joins TRBV12-5 to TRBJ2-3; D perhaps matches TRBD2 (6 bases). V was clipped by 5 bases and J by 5 bases, with 11 bases between them. The length of the CDR3 is 13 residues. Germline loops: CDR1 LGHNT, CDR2 FRNRAP. The CDR3 DNA reads as TGTGCTAGTGGTAGGGACTTGCAAGATACGCAGTATTTT. This sequence encodes CASGRDLQDTQYF.

The chain links TRBV27 to TRBJ2-7, with a tentative D call TRBD1 (6 bases). CDR1 and CDR2 from the germline V gene are MNHEY and SMNVEV (reference sequence). This CDR3 is 13 amino acids long. The germline V and J ends were trimmed by 2 bases and 3 bases, with 8 bases remaining between them. CDR3 DNA: TGTGCCAGCAGTTTAAAACAGGGCTACGAGCAGTACTTC. Translated, it gives CASSLKQGYEQYF.

The J gene is TRBJ2-4, the V gene TRBV27, with no clear D. The CDR3 totals 14 residues. CDR1 is MNHEY and CDR2 is SMNVEV in the germline V gene (reference sequence). V was pared by 0 bases and J by 6 bases, with 9 bases between. CDR3 nucleotides: TGTGCCAGCAGTTTATCGGCGTCGGGAAACATTCAGTACTTC. It specifies CASSLSASGNIQYF.

The CDR3 DNA reads TGTGCCAGCAGCTTAGGGACTTACACAGATACGCAGTATTTT. The encoded protein is CASSLGTYTDTQYF. This chain uses TRBV7-3 with TRBJ2-3, with a tentative D call TRBD2 (6 bases). CDR3 length: 14 amino acids. V lost 2 bases and J lost 2, with 8 bases in between. CDR1 is SGHTA, CDR2 FQGTGA, per germline. The full variable domain, in which reference TRBV7-3 and TRBJ2-3 provide the parts outside the CDR3, is GAGVSQTPSNKVTEKGKYVELRCDPISGHTALYWYRQSLGQGPEFLIYFQGTGAADDSGLPNDRFFAVRPEGSVSTLKIQRTERGDSAVYLCASSLGTYTDTQYFGPGTRLTVL.

This clone came up once. The CDR3 spells CASSLAPLADYEQYF. CDR3 bases: TGTGCCAGCAGCTTAGCGCCTCTAGCGGACTACGAGCAGTACTTC. V and J are TRBV7-2 and TRBJ2-7, with TRBD2 matching 7 bases. There are 15 residues in the CDR3. Germline V lookup: CDR1 SGHTA, CDR2 FQGNSA. With V trimmed by 0 bases and J by 3 bases, 5 bases remained unmatched.

The gene calls are TRBV6-4 and TRBJ2-1; 11 bases line up with TRBD2. The germline CDR1 and CDR2 sequences are MRHNA and SNTAGT. Trimming at V came to 1 base and at J to 2 bases, leaving 4 bases not matched to a gene. The CDR3 totals 17 residues. The CDR3, as DNA: TGTGCCAGCAGTGACTTCCCACTAGCGGGAGCCTACAATGAGCAGTTCTTC. It encodes CASSDFPLAGAYNEQFF.